The next 27 T cell receptor beta chains were all read from a single sample in a study of cytomegalovirus exposure and HLA in healthy donors. The PCR contained 60 Vbeta and 13 Jbeta primers. Profiling relied on immunoSEQ multiplex PCR, and the TCRdb table lists in-frame clones only, not all of them. The repertoire holds about 43,000 clones, with over 55% as singletons. Sample: PBMCs. The source of these receptors is a human donor in good health.

This clone has more than one count but fewer than ten. V usage is TRBV25-1 and J usage is TRBJ2-1; D uncertain. In germline, CDR1 is MGHDK, CDR2 SYGVNS. CDR3 size: 15 residues. V lost 1 base and J 0 bases, leaving 7 bases between the germline ends. The CDR3 DNA reads TGTGCCAGCAGTGAATCAGCTAGCTCCTACAATGAGCAGTTCTTC. Translating it yields CASSESASSYNEQFF.

The rearrangement uses TRBV10-3 and TRBJ1-2; 8 bases agree with TRBD1. Germline CDR1 reads ENHRY; CDR2 reads SYGVKD. Unmatched junction bases numbered 0, after V lost 7 bases and J lost 2 bases. The CDR3 consists of 12 residues. In DNA, the CDR3 is TGTGCCATCACAGGGGGCAACTATGGCTACACCTTC. Encoded protein: CAITGGNYGYTF.

The chain has TRBV7-7 and TRBJ2-5, with a possible D match to TRBD1 (9 bases). The CDR3 consists of 11 residues. Germline assignment: CDR1 SSHAT and CDR2 FNYEAQ (reference sequence). The CDR3 is CASGDRVRQYF. CDR3 sequence (DNA): TGTGCTAGCGGGGACAGGGTTCGGCAGTACTTC.

V is TRBV7-6 and J is TRBJ1-6; D is perhaps TRBD1 (5 bases). V lost 1 base and J lost 7, with 11 bases in between. Germline V lookup: CDR1 SGHVS, CDR2 FNYEAQ. The CDR3 consists of 15 residues. The CDR3 nucleotides are TGTGCCAGCAGCTTAGGGCCAGGGTTGAATTCACCCCTCCACTTT. This sequence encodes CASSLGPGLNSPLHF.

The table lists this clone with a count of one. The chain carries TRBV7-2 and TRBJ1-2; TRBD1 matches 10 bases. Germline CDR1 reads SGHTA; CDR2 reads FQGNSA. Trimming removed 2 bases from V and 4 bases from J; junction bases left unmatched: 7. This CDR3 spans 16 amino acids. CDR3 in DNA: TGTGCCAGCAGCTTACCCGGGACAGGGGCGAGCTATGGCTACACCTTC. Amino acid sequence: CASSLPGTGASYGYTF.

This clone was counted between two and nine times. V and J are TRBV7-2 and TRBJ1-2; 10 nucleotides align to TRBD1. The germline gives CDR1 SGHTA, CDR2 FQGNSA. The J segment lost 5 bases and the V segment lost 5 bases, leaving 8 bases of the junction unmatched. The CDR3 is made up of 15 amino acids. CDR3 residues: CASSPRQGARYGYTF. The DNA of the CDR3 is TGTGCCAGCAGCCCGCGACAGGGGGCGCGGTATGGCTACACCTTC.

The genes are TRBV19 and TRBJ1-6, with D hard to call. Germline CDR1 LNHDA, CDR2 SQIVND (reference sequence). Trimming took 3 bases from V and 8 from J, leaving 14 bases between them. This CDR3 has 15 residues. This CDR3 is CASSIGSPGDSPLHF. Here the CDR3 DNA reads TGTGCCAGTAGTATTGGGTCACCTGGAGATTCACCCCTCCACTTT.

The chain employs TRBV7-2 and TRBJ1-5; D remains ambiguous. Trimming removed 2 bases at V and 6 bases at J, with 11 bases between. This CDR3 comprises 14 residues. The germline CDR1 and CDR2 sequences are SGHTA and FQGNSA. CDR3 amino acids: CASSLFTGAQPQHF. CDR3 coding DNA: TGTGCCAGCAGCTTATTTACGGGAGCTCAGCCCCAGCATTTT.

The V call is TRBV28, the J call TRBJ1-2; 8 positions match TRBD1. The germline CDR1 and CDR2 sequences are MDHEN and SYDVKM. V lost 6 bases, J lost 1 base, and 7 bases stayed unmatched. There are 15 residues in the CDR3. The CDR3 loop is CASRPTGGVNYGYTF. CDR3 nucleotides: TGTGCCAGCAGGCCTACAGGGGGGGTTAACTATGGCTACACCTTC.

V and J are TRBV7-3 and TRBJ1-1; D might be TRBD1 (6 bases). Germline CDR1 is SGHTA and CDR2 is FQGTGA. Trimming stripped 4 bases from V and 2 bases from J, with 11 bases between. This CDR3 contains 14 residues. The CDR3 DNA reads TGTGCCAGCAGCTCGGCGGGGGGCAACACTGAAGCTTTCTTT. It translates to CASSSAGGNTEAFF. The full variable domain, with the rest looked up from reference TRBV7-3 and TRBJ1-1, is GAGVSQTPSNKVTEKGKYVELRCDPISGHTALYWYRQSLGQGPEFLIYFQGTGAADDSGLPNDRFFAVRPEGSVSTLKIQRTERGDSAVYLCASSSAGGNTEAFFGQGTRLTVV.

The chain links TRBV11-3 to TRBJ2-4, with D tentatively TRBD2 (6 bases). This CDR3 is built from 13 residues. Trimming took off 5 bases at V and 8 bases at J, with 13 bases between the two ends. Germline V gives CDR1 SGHNT, CDR2 YENEEA. The CDR3 nucleotides are TGTGCCAGCAGCCAAGGGTGGGGGGACATTCAGTACTTC. The encoded protein is CASSQGWGDIQYF. Filled out from reference TRBV11-3 and TRBJ2-4, the complete variable domain reads EAGVVQSPRYKIIEKKQPVAFWCNPISGHNTLYWYLQNLGQGPELLIRYENEEAVDDSQLPKDRFSAERLKGVDSTLKIQPAELGDSAVYLCASSQGWGDIQYFGAGTRLSVL.

In DNA, the CDR3 is TGTGCCAGCAGCCTCCAAGGGGGGGCCTACGAGCAGTACTTC. Translation: CASSLQGGAYEQYF. The chain is built from TRBV5-6 and TRBJ2-7, with D possibly being TRBD2 (7 bases). The germline CDR1 and CDR2 sequences are SGHDT and YYEEEE. The CDR3 is 14 residues long. The V and J ends lost 4 bases and 2 bases respectively, with 13 bases between them.

The chain carries TRBV18 and TRBJ2-5; possibly TRBD1 for D (5 bases). V was cut by 2 bases and J by 2 bases, with 12 bases left in between. CDR1 is KGHSH and CDR2 is LQKENI in the germline V gene. This CDR3 spans 15 amino acids. Written as DNA, the CDR3 is TGTGCCAGCTCACCAGGGGCAGTTCAACAAGAGACCCAGTACTTC. As protein: CASSPGAVQQETQYF.

V is TRBV25-1 and J is TRBJ2-5; 8 bases align to TRBD1. The germline gives CDR1 MGHDK, CDR2 SYGVNS. This CDR3 is 16 amino acids long. The trim removed 4 bases at V and 5 bases at J, leaving 12 bases unmatched. In nucleotides, the CDR3 is TGTGCCAGCAGTGGCTGGGACAGGCGGGTGAGGGAGACCCAGTACTTC. It encodes CASSGWDRRVRETQYF.

This chain links TRBV4-1 with TRBJ1-2; D remains unclear. The CDR3 runs 14 residues. The germline V and J ends were trimmed by 3 bases and 4 bases, with 12 bases remaining between them. CDR1 is MGHRA, CDR2 YSYEKL, per germline. The chain's CDR3 is CASSHGGDLYGYTF. The CDR3 coding sequence is TGCGCCAGCAGCCACGGCGGTGACCTCTATGGCTACACCTTC.

The V gene is TRBV30, the J gene TRBJ2-7; TRBD2 might be the D (6 bases). V was cut by 2 bases and J by 3 bases, with 11 bases left in between. The CDR3 runs 13 residues. The germline V gene encodes CDR1 GTSNPN and CDR2 SVGIG (reference sequence). CDR3 DNA sequence: TGTGCCTGGAGTCCTCGGGAGAGCTACGAGCAGTACTTC. Residues: CAWSPRESYEQYF.

The rearrangement uses TRBV7-6 and TRBJ1-6, with D perhaps TRBD1 (5 bases). The germline V and J ends were trimmed by 1 base and 8 bases, with 9 bases remaining between them. The CDR3 covers 14 residues. Germline values: CDR1 SGHVS, CDR2 FNYEAQ. The CDR3 sequence: CASSLERGDSPLHF. CDR3 DNA: TGTGCCAGCAGCTTAGAACGGGGGGATTCACCCCTCCACTTT.

This clone was recorded a few times. V usage is TRBV7-2 and J usage is TRBJ2-7; D ambiguous. CDR3 size: 14 residues. Germline CDR1 is SGHTA and CDR2 is FQGNSA. Trimming left V 1 base short and J 3 bases short, with 10 bases between. The CDR3 coding sequence is TGTGCCAGCAGCTTAGAAGGCGGATACTACGAGCAGTACTTC. Translation: CASSLEGGYYEQYF.

This clone was counted a few times. The rearrangement links TRBV19 to TRBJ1-3; no definite D call. This CDR3 spans 13 amino acids. Trimming removed 1 base from V and 4 bases from J, with 5 bases in between. The germline V gene encodes CDR1 LNHDA and CDR2 SQIVND (reference sequence). CDR3 bases: TGTGCCAGTAGTATAGTGGGCGGAAACACCATATATTTT. It encodes CASSIVGGNTIYF.

The V and J genes are TRBV28 and TRBJ2-7; 10 bases map to TRBD1. The CDR3 covers 16 residues. Germline lookup yields CDR1 MDHEN and CDR2 SYDVKM. Trimming removed 4 bases from V and 5 bases from J; junction bases left unmatched: 11. CDR3 loop: CASSSPRQGARDEQYF. As DNA, the CDR3 is TGTGCCAGCAGTTCCCCTCGACAGGGGGCGCGAGACGAGCAGTACTTC.

This clone occurred a few times. This chain joins TRBV2 and TRBJ2-2; possibly TRBD2 for D (7 bases). V was pared by 7 bases and J by 3 bases, with 15 bases between. CDR1 is SNHLY, CDR2 FYNNEI, per germline. This CDR3 spans 15 amino acids. The CDR3, as DNA: TGTGCCAGCAAAACCACAGGGAGGGACACCGGGGAGCTGTTTTTT. This encodes CASKTTGRDTGELFF. The variable domain in full, with the rest retrieved from reference TRBV2 and TRBJ2-2, is EPEVTQTPSHQVTQMGQEVILRCVPISNHLYFYWYRQILGQKVEFLVSFYNNEISEKSEIFDDQFSVERPDGSNFTLKIRSTKLEDSAMYFCASKTTGRDTGELFFGEGSRLTVL.

This clone was seen only a few times. The genes are TRBV4-1 and TRBJ2-7; D is perhaps TRBD1 (5 bases). The CDR3 length is 17 residues. Germline CDR1 MGHRA, CDR2 YSYEKL. V lost 4 bases, J lost 7 bases, and 26 bases lay in between. The CDR3 nucleotides are TGCGCCAGCAGCCCATCTATACCTAGGACATTGACAGAGGAGCAGTACTTC. Protein sequence: CASSPSIPRTLTEEQYF.

The V gene is TRBV10-3, the J gene TRBJ2-7, with D maybe TRBD1 (7 bases). The CDR3 is 11 residues long. Germline V lookup: CDR1 ENHRY, CDR2 SYGVKD. V was pared by 8 bases and J by 9 bases, with 14 bases between. The CDR3 bases are TGTGCCATCTCAGGGGGGCTAGGGCAGTACTTC. Translation gives CAISGGLGQYF.

The chain couples TRBV5-1 to TRBJ2-5; D is ambiguous. Trimming took 0 bases from V and 5 from J, leaving 14 bases between them. CDR1 SGHRS and CDR2 YFSETQ come from the germline V gene. The CDR3 totals 15 residues. The chain's CDR3 is CASSLAFVALETQYF. The CDR3 DNA sequence: TGCGCCAGCAGCTTGGCTTTTGTCGCGTTGGAGACCCAGTACTTC.

This clone has only a few counts. This sequence joins TRBV6-5 and TRBJ1-5, with 7 bases that match TRBD1. Germline CDR1 and CDR2: MNHEY and SVGAGI. Trimming at V came to 6 bases and at J to 12 bases, leaving 11 bases not matched to a gene. The length of the CDR3 is 13 residues. CDR3 sequence reads: CASSYDRAQVQHF. The CDR3 DNA reads TGTGCCAGCAGCTACGACAGGGCCCAGGTCCAGCATTTT.

The table lists this clone with a few counts. V is TRBV11-1 and J is TRBJ1-1; TRBD1 aligns across 7 bases. The CDR3 sequence is 14 residues long. Losses at the gene ends were 5 bases for V and 4 bases for J; bases not matched to a gene: 7. Germline CDR1 is SGHAT and CDR2 is FQDESV (reference sequence). CDR3 nucleotide sequence: TGTGCCAGCAGCCTACAGGGGTCGGTCACTGAAGCTTTCTTT. It codes for CASSLQGSVTEAFF. Based on the CDR3 plus reference TRBV11-1 and TRBJ1-1, the full variable domain is EAEVAQSPRYKITEKSQAVAFWCDPISGHATLYWYRQILGQGPELLVQFQDESVVDDSQLPKDRFSAERLKGVDSTLKIQPAELGDSAMYLCASSLQGSVTEAFFGQGTRLTVV.

There are a few counts of this clone. V gene TRBV5-1 combines with J gene TRBJ1-5; 7 bases map to TRBD1. The germline V gene encodes CDR1 SGHRS and CDR2 YFSETQ. Trimming removed 4 bases from V and 4 bases from J; junction bases left unmatched: 5. The CDR3 consists of 14 residues. The CDR3 sequence: CASSPGTANQPQHF. Here the CDR3 DNA reads TGCGCCAGCAGCCCCGGGACAGCTAATCAGCCCCAGCATTTT.